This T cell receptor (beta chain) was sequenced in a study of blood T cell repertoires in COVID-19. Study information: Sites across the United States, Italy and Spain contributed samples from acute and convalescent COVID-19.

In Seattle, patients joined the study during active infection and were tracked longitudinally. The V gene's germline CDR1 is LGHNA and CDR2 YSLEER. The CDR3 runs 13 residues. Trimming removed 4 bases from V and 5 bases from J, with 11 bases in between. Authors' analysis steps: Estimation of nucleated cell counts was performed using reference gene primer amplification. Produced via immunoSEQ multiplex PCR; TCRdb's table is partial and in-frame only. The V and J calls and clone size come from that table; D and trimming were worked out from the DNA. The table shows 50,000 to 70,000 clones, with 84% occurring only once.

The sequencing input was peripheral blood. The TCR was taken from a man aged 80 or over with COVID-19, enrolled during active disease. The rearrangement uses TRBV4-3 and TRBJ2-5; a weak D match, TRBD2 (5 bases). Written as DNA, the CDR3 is TGCGCCAGCAGCCCTGGACTCCTCGAGACCCAGTACTTC. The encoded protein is CASSPGLLETQYF.